The next 26 T cell receptor beta chains were all read from a single sample in a study of cytomegalovirus exposure and HLA in healthy donors. The PCR ran on 60 Vbeta and 13 Jbeta primers. Sequenced by immunoSEQ multiplex PCR; TCRdb stores in-frame clones only, minus some. This sample's table reports about 100,000 clones. Specimen: PBMCs. These receptors all come from a girl aged 10 to 17 in good health and CMV-seropositive.

The V and J genes are TRBV4-3 and TRBJ2-7; TRBD2 matches at 9 bases. The germline V gene has CDR1 LGHNA and CDR2 YSLEER. Losses at the gene ends were 4 bases for V and 1 base for J; bases not matched to a gene: 8. This CDR3 region has 16 residues. CDR3 sequence reads: CASSPGGSGGSYEQYF. The CDR3 DNA is TGCGCCAGCAGCCCAGGCGGTAGCGGGGGATCCTACGAGCAGTACTTC.

The rearrangement joins TRBV11-2 to TRBJ2-7, with TRBD1 matching 7 bases. The J segment lost 3 bases and the V segment lost 5 bases, leaving 1 base of the junction unmatched. The CDR3 has 12 amino acids. Germline V lookup: CDR1 SGHAT, CDR2 FQNNGV. The CDR3 bases are TGTGCCAGCAGCCCAGGGGGCTACGAGCAGTACGTC. The encoded protein is CASSPGGYEQYV.

J is TRBJ1-1 and V is TRBV28, with 7 bases matching TRBD1. The trim removed 6 bases at V and 8 bases at J, leaving 9 bases unmatched. Germline V gene data show CDR1 as MDHEN and CDR2 as SYDVKM. The CDR3 loop spans 13 amino acids. The CDR3 DNA reads TGTGCCAGCAGCCCGACAGGGTCCTCCGAAGCTTTCTTT. It translates to CASSPTGSSEAFF.

The chain employs TRBV6-1 and TRBJ2-2; 9 nucleotides line up with TRBD2. Germline V CDR1 and CDR2: MNHNS, SASEGT. This CDR3 has 14 amino acids. The V and J ends lost 9 bases and 2 bases, in that order; junction bases with no gene match: 4. The CDR3 DNA reads as TGTGCCAGTAAGCGGGGGGCAAACACCGGGGAGCTGTTTTTT. Protein sequence: CASKRGANTGELFF.

The chain is built from TRBV4-1 and TRBJ1-6; the D is unclear. Germline V gives CDR1 MGHRA, CDR2 YSYEKL. Trimming pared 0 bases from V and 7 bases from J, leaving 13 bases between. This CDR3 region has 16 residues. The DNA for the CDR3 is TGCGCCAGCAGCCAAGAATCCGGGGTCGGGAATTCACCCCTCCACTTT. It translates to CASSQESGVGNSPLHF.

V and J are TRBV10-3 and TRBJ2-1; tentatively, D is TRBD2 (6 bases). This CDR3 spans 15 amino acids. Germline V CDR1 and CDR2: ENHRY, SYGVKD. V lost 3 bases, J lost 4 bases, and 13 bases lay in between. CDR3 sequence reads: CAISELRERYNEQFF. As DNA, the CDR3 is TGTGCCATCAGTGAATTGCGGGAAAGATACAATGAGCAGTTCTTC.

This chain uses TRBV6-1 with TRBJ1-2, with D hard to call. V shed 5 bases and J shed 4 bases, with 11 bases lying between them. The germline V gene has CDR1 MNHNS and CDR2 SASEGT. The CDR3 covers 13 residues. The CDR3 DNA follows: TGTGCCAGCAGTCCAATTTTACTCTATGGCTACACCTTC. Encoded protein: CASSPILLYGYTF.

The chain uses TRBV29-1 and TRBJ1-2; D unresolved. The CDR3 covers 12 residues. Germline V gene data show CDR1 as SQVTM and CDR2 as ANQGSEA. The CDR3 DNA reads TGCAGGGCCGGGTCTACTAACTATGGCTACACCTTC. Translating it yields CRAGSTNYGYTF.

This chain uses TRBV7-9 with TRBJ2-7; the D gene is possibly TRBD1 (6 bases). The CDR3 loop spans 14 amino acids. The germline gives CDR1 SEHNR, CDR2 FQNEAQ (reference sequence). Trimming stripped 3 bases from V and 2 bases from J, with 11 bases between. Here the CDR3 reads CASSLRGKTYEQYF. CDR3 sequence (DNA): TGTGCCAGCAGCTTGAGGGGGAAGACCTACGAGCAGTACTTC.

V gene TRBV4-1 combines with J gene TRBJ2-5; 11 bases line up with TRBD2. Trimming cost V 5 bases and J 3 bases; bases outside gene matches: 2. The CDR3 is made up of 14 amino acids. Germline V CDR1 and CDR2: MGHRA, YSYEKL. The CDR3, as DNA: TGCGCCAGCAGCATACTAGCGGGGGAAGAGACCCAGTACTTC. Translated: CASSILAGEETQYF.

The genes are TRBV28 and TRBJ1-2; 8 nucleotides align to TRBD1. The CDR3 totals 15 residues. Trimming cost V 5 bases and J 5 bases; bases outside gene matches: 10. Germline V CDR1 and CDR2: MDHEN, SYDVKM. For the CDR3, the DNA is TGTGCCAGCAGTACCACCGGGACAGGCGCTTATGGCTACACCTTC. It specifies CASSTTGTGAYGYTF.

The V and J genes are TRBV7-9 and TRBJ2-7; tentative D call: TRBD1 (5 bases). V shed 0 bases and J shed 6 bases, with 18 bases lying between them. The CDR3 loop spans 16 amino acids. Germline CDR1 and CDR2: SEHNR and FQNEAQ (reference sequence). This chain's CDR3 is CASSLAGVGRSSEQYV. The CDR3 DNA follows: TGTGCCAGCAGCTTAGCAGGGGTGGGCCGCAGCTCCGAGCAGTACGTC.

The chain carries TRBV19 and TRBJ1-1; no definite D call. The CDR3 runs to 16 residues. V was clipped by 1 base and J by 0 bases, with 12 bases between them. Germline V gene sequence: CDR1 LNHDA, CDR2 SQIVND (reference sequence). CDR3 in DNA: TGTGCCAGTAGTATAGGGGCATATGACCTGAACACTGAAGCTTTCTTT. Translating gives CASSIGAYDLNTEAFF.

The chain combines TRBV6-5 with TRBJ1-3; D ambiguous. Germline V gene data show CDR1 as MNHEY and CDR2 as SVGAGI. Deletions cut 8 bases from V and 5 bases from J, with 7 bases between. The CDR3 sequence is 11 residues long. The CDR3 here is CASATRNTIYF. The DNA for the CDR3 is TGTGCCAGCGCAACACGAAACACCATATATTTT.

The CDR3 region has the DNA TGTGCCAGCAGCGTGGCGACAGAATACGAGCAGTACTTC. This encodes CASSVATEYEQYF. The chain uses TRBV9 and TRBJ2-7; tentatively, D is TRBD1 (5 bases). The CDR3 is 13 residues long. The germline V and J ends were trimmed by 2 bases and 4 bases, with 10 bases remaining between them. Germline V lookup: CDR1 SGDLS, CDR2 YYNGEE.

V is TRBV5-1 and J is TRBJ2-1, with 14 bases lining up with TRBD2. Germline V lookup: CDR1 SGHRS, CDR2 YFSETQ. Trimming took 2 bases from V and 9 from J; bases not matched to a gene: 7. The length of the CDR3 is 16 residues. CDR3 sequence: CASSFQTSGGAGEQFF. The CDR3 nucleotides read TGCGCCAGCAGCTTCCAGACTAGCGGGGGGGCGGGTGAGCAGTTCTTC. Full variable domain (outside the CDR3, taken from reference TRBV5-1 and TRBJ2-1): KAGVTQTPRYLIKTRGQQVTLSCSPISGHRSVSWYQQTPGQGLQFLFEYFSETQRNKGNFPGRFSGRQFSNSRSEMNVSTLELGDSALYLCASSFQTSGGAGEQFFGPGTRLTVL.

The rearrangement joins TRBV7-2 to TRBJ1-6, with D uncertain. Trimming took 2 bases from V and 1 from J, leaving 12 bases between them. The CDR3 loop spans 17 amino acids. CDR1 and CDR2 (germline): SGHTA, FQGNSA. CDR3: CASSLFRTLSYNSPLHF. CDR3 sequence (DNA): TGTGCCAGCAGCTTATTTCGGACTTTGTCCTATAATTCACCCCTCCACTTT.

V is TRBV9 and J is TRBJ1-1; D not certain. Germline V CDR1 and CDR2: SGDLS, YYNGEE. V shed 0 bases and J shed 0 bases, with 6 bases lying between them. This CDR3 is built from 14 residues. This CDR3 is CASSVESLNTEAFF. The CDR3 nucleotides read TGTGCCAGCAGCGTAGAAAGCTTGAACACTGAAGCTTTCTTT. The variable domain in full, completed from reference TRBV9 and TRBJ1-1, reads DSGVTQTPKHLITATGQRVTLRCSPRSGDLSVYWYQQSLDQGLQFLIQYYNGEERAKGNILERFSAQQFPDLHSELNLSSLELGDSALYFCASSVESLNTEAFFGQGTRLTVV.

The rearrangement uses TRBV4-3 and TRBJ2-7, with D unresolved. CDR1 is LGHNA and CDR2 is YSLEER in the germline V gene. This CDR3 contains 16 residues. The DNA for the CDR3 is TGCGCCAGCAGCCAGAACCATTTGGCAGGTTCCTACAAGCAGTACGTC. The encoded protein is CASSQNHLAGSYKQYV.

The chain links TRBV19 to TRBJ2-3; TRBD2 aligns across 7 bases. Germline V gene lookup returns CDR1 LNHDA and CDR2 SQIVND (reference sequence). V lost 6 bases and J lost 2; bases outside the gene matches: 11. This CDR3 is 16 amino acids long. This chain's CDR3 is CASSPVGAGVTDTQYF. CDR3 in DNA: TGTGCCAGTAGCCCCGTCGGGGCGGGGGTCACAGATACGCAGTATTTT.

The chain combines TRBV18 with TRBJ1-2; TRBD1 agrees at 7 bases. This CDR3 region has 14 residues. CDR1 is KGHSH and CDR2 is LQKENI in the germline V gene. With V trimmed by 3 bases and J by 4 bases, 5 bases remained unmatched. For the CDR3, the DNA is TGTGCCAGCTCACCCTTAACAGGGGCCTATGGCTACACCTTC. Protein: CASSPLTGAYGYTF.

V gene TRBV11-2 combines with J gene TRBJ1-1; the D is unclear. V lost 3 bases and J lost 6, with 11 bases in between. The CDR3 spans 13 residues. In germline, CDR1 is SGHAT, CDR2 FQNNGV. The CDR3 is CASSFRGGSEAFF. The DNA for the CDR3 is TGTGCCAGCAGCTTCCGGGGTGGGTCTGAAGCTTTCTTT.

The V gene is TRBV29-1, the J gene TRBJ2-1, with TRBD1 as a possible D gene (8 bases). Trimming cost V 5 bases and J 0 bases, with 11 bases left between them. The CDR3 length is 14 residues. The germline V gene encodes CDR1 SQVTM and CDR2 ANQGSEA. The CDR3 region is CSVHRGGSYNEQFF. DNA of the CDR3: TGCAGCGTTCACAGGGGGGGCTCCTACAATGAGCAGTTCTTC.

The chain recombines TRBV5-1 with TRBJ2-1, with 10 bases fitting TRBD1. The germline CDR1 and CDR2 sequences are SGHRS and YFSETQ. V was pared by 1 base and J by 6 bases, with 7 bases of the junction left unmatched. The CDR3 consists of 16 residues. CDR3 DNA: TGCGCCAGCAGCTTGAGACAGGGGGCAGCCGTCAATGAGCAGTTCTTC. It yields the protein CASSLRQGAAVNEQFF.

V usage is TRBV7-6 and J usage is TRBJ2-4; tentatively, D is TRBD2 (5 bases). The CDR3 contains 13 residues. The germline V gene encodes CDR1 SGHVS and CDR2 FNYEAQ. Trimming took 0 bases from V and 7 from J, leaving 7 bases between them. CDR3 protein: CASSLAGGNIQYF. In DNA, the CDR3 is TGTGCCAGCAGCTTAGCTGGCGGGAACATTCAGTACTTC.

The V gene is TRBV11-2, the J gene TRBJ2-7; the D gene is possibly TRBD1 (5 bases). V was clipped by 1 base and J by 2 bases, with 6 bases between them. Germline-derived CDR1 and CDR2 are SGHAT and FQNNGV. This CDR3 has 13 amino acids. The CDR3 DNA follows: TGTGCCAGCAGCTTAGGGGGCACCTACGAGCAGTACTTC. Amino acid sequence: CASSLGGTYEQYF.